One and the same sample provided the 32 T cell receptor beta chains below, sequenced in a study of shared clonotypes between healthy human individuals. Sequencing used immunoSEQ multiplex PCR; TCRdb keeps in-frame clones, though not all of them. Of about 1 million clones listed, around 75% are singletons. Source material: memory CD4+ T cells sorted from blood. Regarding subset: CD45RA-negative fraction. These receptors were taken from a man aged 18 to 30 in good health.

The chain links TRBV27 to TRBJ1-2; 7 bases fit TRBD1. Germline CDR1 and CDR2: MNHEY and SMNVEV (reference sequence). CDR3 length equals 14 residues. V shed 5 bases and J 5 bases; nucleotides not matched to a gene: 8. The CDR3 spells CASSPIAGGYGYTF. The CDR3 DNA is TGTGCCAGCAGTCCTATTGCAGGGGGTTATGGCTACACCTTC.

This chain joins TRBV5-4 and TRBJ1-2; D possibly corresponds to TRBD1 (6 bases). The germline V and J ends were trimmed by 4 bases and 3 bases, with 10 bases remaining between them. The CDR3 runs to 13 residues. The germline V gene encodes CDR1 SGHNT and CDR2 YYREEE (reference sequence). CDR3: CASSPDSYYGYTF. Written as DNA, the CDR3 is TGTGCCAGCAGCCCGGACAGTTACTATGGCTACACCTTC.

This clone was seen only a few times. The chain links TRBV5-8 to TRBJ2-1; 7 bases are a match to TRBD2. There are 14 residues in the CDR3. J was trimmed by 1 base and V by 9 bases; bases with no gene match: 7. Germline V gives CDR1 SGHTS, CDR2 YDEGEE. The CDR3 DNA reads as TGTGCCATGAATCGGGGGGATTCCTACAATGAGCAGTTCTTC. It is translated as CAMNRGDSYNEQFF.

The V and J genes are TRBV13 and TRBJ1-1; tentatively, D is TRBD1 (5 bases). V lost 2 bases and J lost 1, with 11 bases in between. The CDR3 loop spans 15 amino acids. Germline V gives CDR1 PRHDT, CDR2 FYEKMQ (reference sequence). CDR3 sequence: CASSLRGGANTEAFF. The CDR3 DNA sequence: TGTGCCAGCAGCTTACGTGGGGGAGCGAACACTGAAGCTTTCTTT.

The chain is built from TRBV5-4 and TRBJ2-5; TRBD2 aligns across 8 bases. Trimming took 6 bases from V and 5 from J; bases not matched to a gene: 9. The CDR3 loop spans 14 amino acids. The germline gives CDR1 SGHNT, CDR2 YYREEE (reference sequence). The DNA for the CDR3 is TGTGCCAGCACCATGGAGCCTAGCGGGGAGACCCAGTACTTC. It is translated as CASTMEPSGETQYF.

As for this clone: The same CDR3 arises from other DNA sequences in this sample as well. This chain joins TRBV7-2 and TRBJ1-2, with 10 positions matching TRBD1. This CDR3 contains 13 residues. Germline lookup yields CDR1 SGHTA and CDR2 FQGNSA. The V and J ends lost 5 bases and 5 bases, in that order; junction bases with no gene match: 2. In DNA form, the CDR3 reads TGTGCCAGCAGCCAGGACAGGGGGTATGGCTACACCTTC. This sequence encodes CASSQDRGYGYTF.

As concerns this clone: The sample carries other DNA sequences with the same CDR3. The chain uses TRBV28 and TRBJ1-2; 7 bases line up with TRBD1. Germline CDR1 is MDHEN and CDR2 is SYDVKM. With 6 bases clipped from V and 2 bases from J, the junction kept 3 bases outside the gene matches. The CDR3 loop spans 13 amino acids. The CDR3, as DNA: TGTGCCAGCAGGCCGGGACAGAACTATGGCTACACCTTC. It is translated as CASRPGQNYGYTF.

This clone was recorded once. The chain uses TRBV18 and TRBJ2-3; D is ambiguous. The CDR3 is 14 amino acids. Germline assignment: CDR1 KGHSH and CDR2 LQKENI. Deletions cut 0 bases from V and 5 bases from J, with 9 bases between. The CDR3 loop reads CASSPPLVVDTQYF. CDR3 DNA: TGTGCCAGCTCACCACCGCTGGTTGTAGATACGCAGTATTTT. The variable domain in full, completed from reference TRBV18 and TRBJ2-3, reads NAGVMQNPRHLVRRRGQEARLRCSPMKGHSHVYWYRQLPEEGLKFMVYLQKENIIDESGMPKERFSAEFPKEGPSILRIQQVVRGDSAAYFCASSPPLVVDTQYFGPGTRLTVL.

This clone has a handful of counts. The rearrangement links TRBV11-3 to TRBJ2-7; the match to TRBD2 covers 7 bases. The V segment lost 5 bases and the J segment 2 bases; nucleotides outside the gene matches: 6. This CDR3 has 14 residues. Germline-derived CDR1 and CDR2 are SGHNT and YENEEA. The CDR3 reads CASSRGGTTYEQYF. CDR3 DNA: TGTGCCAGCAGCCGCGGGGGTACCACCTACGAGCAGTACTTC.

Here the CDR3 reads CASNKGSSGNTIYF. Here the CDR3 DNA reads TGTGCCAGTAATAAGGGCAGCTCTGGAAACACCATATATTTT. The V and J genes are TRBV19 and TRBJ1-3, with D hard to call. Between the trimmed V and J ends, which lost 7 bases and 0 bases, there was a span of 10 bases. Germline CDR1 reads LNHDA; CDR2 reads SQIVND (reference sequence). The CDR3 length is 14 residues.

This clone was observed a handful of times. V usage is TRBV5-1 and J usage is TRBJ2-1; 7 bases agree with TRBD2. Germline-derived CDR1 and CDR2 are SGHRS and YFSETQ. The trim removed 1 base at V and 3 bases at J, leaving 4 bases unmatched. This CDR3 is 15 amino acids long. CDR3 coding DNA: TGCGCCAGCAGCTTGAGTCTAGCGGTCTACAATGAGCAGTTCTTC. Its translation: CASSLSLAVYNEQFF.

V gene TRBV5-1 combines with J gene TRBJ1-1, with 9 nucleotides matching TRBD1. The V gene's germline CDR1 is SGHRS and CDR2 YFSETQ. After removal of 4 bases from V and 5 bases from J, the junction contained 6 bases not matched to a gene. This CDR3 spans 14 amino acids. In DNA form, the CDR3 reads TGCGCCAGCAGCAGAGACGGACAGGGGACTGAAGCTTTCTTT. This gives the protein CASSRDGQGTEAFF.

This clone was seen a few times. The chain links TRBV10-3 to TRBJ2-2, with 7 bases identical to TRBD1. Trimming took 8 bases from V and 0 from J; bases not matched to a gene: 6. Germline loops: CDR1 ENHRY, CDR2 SYGVKD. The CDR3 consists of 15 residues. CDR3 sequence (DNA): TGTGCCATCGGACAGGTTACCCCGAACACCGGGGAGCTGTTTTTT. Its translation: CAIGQVTPNTGELFF.

The chain uses TRBV5-5 and TRBJ1-5, with D possibly being TRBD1 (5 bases). The CDR3 has 13 residues. V lost 4 bases to trimming and J lost 6 bases, with 11 bases between them. Germline V gene data show CDR1 as SGHKS and CDR2 as YYEKEE (reference sequence). DNA for the CDR3: TGTGCCAGCAGCGAAGGGGTCACTCAGCCCCAGCATTTT. Amino acid sequence: CASSEGVTQPQHF.

The chain employs TRBV16 and TRBJ1-2, with a weak D call TRBD1 (6 bases). The germline V gene encodes CDR1 KGHSY and CDR2 FQNENV. V lost 2 bases and J lost 4, with 17 bases in between. CDR3 size: 16 residues. CDR3 sequence reads: CASSQLTTGALYGYTF. The CDR3 coding sequence is TGTGCCAGCAGCCAACTTACGACAGGCGCACTCTATGGCTACACCTTC.

This clone appeared once. Other DNA sequences of this sample code for an identical CDR3. J is TRBJ2-2 and V is TRBV18; perhaps TRBD1 as D (5 bases). V was trimmed by 4 bases and J by 1 base, leaving 7 bases between them. This CDR3 comprises 14 residues. The germline V gene encodes CDR1 KGHSH and CDR2 LQKENI. The CDR3 region is CASSLGQNTGELFF. The DNA of the CDR3 is TGTGCCAGCTCACTTGGACAGAACACCGGGGAGCTGTTTTTT.

This clone was detected only once. The rearrangement uses TRBV11-3 and TRBJ2-3; 11 bases map to TRBD2. Germline V gene sequence: CDR1 SGHNT, CDR2 YENEEA. V lost 1 base to trimming and J lost 4 bases; unmatched junction nucleotides: 7. This CDR3 is 17 amino acids long. In nucleotides, the CDR3 is TGTGCCAGCAGCTTAGGGCTAGCGGGAGGTCTCCCAGATACGCAGTATTTT. Its translation is CASSLGLAGGLPDTQYF.

The chain uses TRBV5-4 and TRBJ2-7; no firm D call. Germline lookup yields CDR1 SGHNT and CDR2 YYREEE (reference sequence). CDR3 length: 15 residues. V lost 2 bases to trimming and J lost 3 bases, with 15 bases between them. CDR3 residues: CASSLDLAAFYEQYF. The CDR3 DNA is TGTGCCAGCAGCTTAGATTTGGCAGCTTTCTACGAGCAGTACTTC.

The genes are TRBV7-9 and TRBJ1-1, with D possibly being TRBD1 (5 bases). Germline CDR1 SEHNR, CDR2 FQNEAQ (reference sequence). Trimming left V 2 bases short and J 3 bases short, with 25 bases between. CDR3 length: 19 amino acids. CDR3 bases: TGTGCCAGCAGCTTAAATGTGAGAACCAGTTCGTTAGGGGACACTGAAGCTTTCTTT. It codes for CASSLNVRTSSLGDTEAFF.

This clone was seen many times. This chain connects TRBV30 to TRBJ2-7, with TRBD1 matching 8 bases. The CDR3 contains 13 residues. V lost 3 bases to trimming and J lost 5 bases; unmatched junction nucleotides: 6. From germline, CDR1 is GTSNPN and CDR2 SVGIG (reference sequence). The CDR3 reads CAWSQDRVNEQYF. CDR3 bases: TGTGCCTGGAGCCAGGACAGGGTTAACGAGCAGTACTTC.

A single count supports this clone. V usage is TRBV5-1 and J usage is TRBJ2-5; possible D gene TRBD2, 7 bases. The V gene lost 1 base and the J gene lost 1 base, with 17 bases spanning the gap. CDR3 length: 17 residues. Germline V gives CDR1 SGHRS, CDR2 YFSETQ. CDR3 protein: CASSLRSGGAAQETQYF. In DNA, the CDR3 is TGCGCCAGCAGCTTGAGGTCGGGGGGCGCGGCCCAAGAGACCCAGTACTTC.

This clone showed up just once. This chain joins TRBV12-5 and TRBJ2-7, with TRBD1 matching over 8 bases. CDR3 length equals 15 residues. The J segment lost 1 base and the V segment lost 5 bases, leaving 7 bases of the junction unmatched. The V gene's germline CDR1 is LGHNT and CDR2 FRNRAP. The CDR3 sequence is CASGQGQVGSYEQYF. The CDR3 region has the DNA TGTGCTAGTGGTCAGGGACAGGTAGGGTCCTACGAGCAGTACTTC.

Comments on this clone: At one end the junction does not follow the germline gene, possibly because of a read error. Other DNA sequences in the same sample also yield this CDR3. The CDR3 DNA reads as TGTGCTAGCAGCTTAGATGGGGGACAGGGAGAGACCCAGTACTTC. Translation gives CASSLDGGQGETQYF. The chain combines TRBV7-7 with TRBJ2-5; 9 nucleotides align to TRBD1. This CDR3 region has 15 residues. Germline V lookup: CDR1 SSHAT, CDR2 FNYEAQ (reference sequence).

The chain carries TRBV7-2 and TRBJ2-5, with 7 nucleotides matching TRBD1. Germline CDR1 is SGHTA and CDR2 is FQGNSA. V was clipped by 6 bases and J by 7 bases; unmatched bases: 8. The CDR3 is 13 residues long. CDR3 amino acids: CASRTDRAGTQYF. The CDR3 region has the DNA TGTGCCAGCAGGACCGACAGGGCGGGGACCCAGTACTTC. Together with reference TRBV7-2 and TRBJ2-5, the CDR3 gives the full variable domain: GAGVSQSPSNKVTEKGKDVELRCDPISGHTALYWYRQSLGQGLEFLIYFQGNSAPDKSGLPSDRFSAERTGGSVSTLTIQRTQQEDSAVYLCASRTDRAGTQYFGPGTRLLVL.

This clone was seen only once. The chain recombines TRBV29-1 with TRBJ2-1, with TRBD1 matching over 9 bases. The CDR3 runs 13 residues. The trim removed 7 bases at V and 9 bases at J, leaving 10 bases unmatched. Per the germline V gene, CDR1 is SQVTM and CDR2 is ANQGSEA. The CDR3 sequence: CSALGQGYAEQFF. DNA for the CDR3: TGCAGCGCCCTAGGACAGGGGTATGCTGAGCAGTTCTTC.

This clone occurred a few times. The chain uses TRBV29-1 and TRBJ1-5; 8 nucleotides agree with TRBD1. Germline assignment: CDR1 SQVTM and CDR2 ANQGSEA. There are 15 residues in the CDR3. V shed 4 bases, J shed 1 base, and the junction held 6 bases outside the gene matches. CDR3 amino acids: CSVGGQVGSNQPQHF. For the CDR3, the DNA is TGCAGCGTTGGGGGACAGGTTGGCAGCAATCAGCCCCAGCATTTT.

J is TRBJ2-7 and V is TRBV14; 7 positions agree with TRBD2. The CDR3 totals 14 residues. CDR1 and CDR2 from the germline V gene are SGHDN and FVKESK. V lost 4 bases to trimming and J lost 0 bases; unmatched junction nucleotides: 3. The CDR3 here is CASSPGTTSYEQYF. CDR3 nucleotides: TGTGCCAGCAGCCCTGGGACTACCTCCTACGAGCAGTACTTC. Filled out from reference TRBV14 and TRBJ2-7, the complete variable domain reads EAGVTQFPSHSVIEKGQTVTLRCDPISGHDNLYWYRRVMGKEIKFLLHFVKESKQDESGMPNNRFLAERTGGTYSTLKVQPAELEDSGVYFCASSPGTTSYEQYFGPGTRLTVT.

The chain is built from TRBV7-9 and TRBJ1-2, with D perhaps matching TRBD1 (6 bases). The V gene lost 3 bases and the J gene lost 8 bases, with 13 bases spanning the gap. CDR3 length: 13 amino acids. In germline, CDR1 is SEHNR, CDR2 FQNEAQ (reference sequence). In DNA, the CDR3 is TGTGCCAGCAGCTTCTCGGGGGCCGGGGGCTACACCTTC. Translating gives CASSFSGAGGYTF.

The chain recombines TRBV5-5 with TRBJ1-1; D is unresolved. CDR3 size: 15 residues. Germline-derived CDR1 and CDR2 are SGHKS and YYEKEE (reference sequence). V dropped 4 bases and J dropped 1 base, with 14 bases sitting between them. CDR3 region: CASSQAVARNTEAFF. The CDR3 region has the DNA TGTGCCAGCAGCCAGGCGGTGGCAAGGAACACTGAAGCTTTCTTT. Based on the CDR3 plus reference TRBV5-5 and TRBJ1-1, the full variable domain is DAGVTQSPTHLIKTRGQQVTLRCSPISGHKSVSWYQQVLGQGPQFIFQYYEKEERGRGNFPDRFSARQFPNYSSELNVNALLLGDSALYLCASSQAVARNTEAFFGQGTRLTVV.

J is TRBJ2-2 and V is TRBV4-3, with 9 bases aligning to TRBD2. The junction had 5 bases not matched to a gene; V was cut back by 1 base and J by 5 bases. The CDR3 covers 16 residues. Per the germline V gene, CDR1 is LGHNA and CDR2 is YSLEER. The CDR3 DNA sequence: TGCGCCAGCAGCCAAGGCCTAGCGGGACTAACCGGGGAGCTGTTTTTT. This codes for CASSQGLAGLTGELFF.

This clone was seen more than once but under ten times. The CDR3 DNA sequence: TGTGCCAGCAGTTACTCGGAGGTCGGGCTGTACTTC. Protein sequence: CASSYSEVGLYF. This rearrangement joins TRBV6-5 to TRBJ2-7, with D maybe TRBD2 (5 bases). This CDR3 has 12 residues. Per the germline V gene, CDR1 is MNHEY and CDR2 is SVGAGI. V dropped 0 bases and J dropped 12 bases, with 12 bases sitting between them.

This clone was recorded a few times. This sequence joins TRBV6-5 and TRBJ1-1; D is unresolved. V was clipped by 6 bases and J by 2 bases, with 13 bases between them. The CDR3 is 14 residues long. The germline V gene has CDR1 MNHEY and CDR2 SVGAGI. CDR3 DNA: TGTGCCAGCAGGGGAGGGAGCGCAAACACTGAAGCTTTCTTT. Its translation is CASRGGSANTEAFF.